This T cell receptor (beta chain) emerged from a study of T cells in Graves' hyperthyroidism and ophthalmopathy. The study's findings and limits: The blood repertoire included most of the expanded thyroid clonotypes above 0.001.

This clonotype showed up many times. The antigen is unknown. From RNA transcripts, TCR beta CDR3 regions were amplified. TCR CDR3 underwent first-round RT-PCR with the HTBI primer set. TCRdb fed the multiplex PCR reads into MiXCR, producing one record per CDR3 protein. The sample has about 710,000 distinct CDR3 sequences, about 16% seen once. CDR1 and CDR2 from the germline V gene are DFQATT and SNEGSKA (reference sequence). This CDR3 comprises 20 residues. The V gene lost 0 bases and the J gene lost 0 bases, with 24 bases spanning the gap. The material sequenced was blood. The origin of this receptor is a man younger than 35 with Graves' hyperthyroidism. The genes are TRBV20-1 and TRBJ2-1; tentatively, D is TRBD1 (8 bases). The CDR3 loop is CSARDQDREGLTYSYNEQFF. The CDR3, as DNA: TGCAGTGCTAGAGATCAGGACAGGGAGGGTCTTACCTACTCCTACAATGAGCAGTTCTTC.